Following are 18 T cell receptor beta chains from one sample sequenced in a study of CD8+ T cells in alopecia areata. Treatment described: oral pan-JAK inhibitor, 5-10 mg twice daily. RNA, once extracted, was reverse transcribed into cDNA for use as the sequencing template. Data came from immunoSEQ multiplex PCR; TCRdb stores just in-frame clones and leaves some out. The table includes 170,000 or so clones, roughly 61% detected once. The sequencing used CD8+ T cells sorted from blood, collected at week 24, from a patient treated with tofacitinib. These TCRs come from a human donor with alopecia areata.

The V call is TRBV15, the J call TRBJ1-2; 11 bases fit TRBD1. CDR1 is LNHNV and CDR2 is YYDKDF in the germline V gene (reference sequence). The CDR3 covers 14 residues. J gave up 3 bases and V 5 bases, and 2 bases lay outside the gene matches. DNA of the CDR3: TGTGCCACCAGCGGGGACAGGGGGGACTATGGCTACACCTTC. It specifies CATSGDRGDYGYTF. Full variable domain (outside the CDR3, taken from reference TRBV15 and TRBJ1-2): DAMVIQNPRYQVTQFGKPVTLSCSQTLNHNVMYWYQQKSSQAPKLLFHYYDKDFNNEADTPDNFQSRRPNTSFCFLDIRSPGLGDTAMYLCATSGDRGDYGYTFGSGTRLTVV.

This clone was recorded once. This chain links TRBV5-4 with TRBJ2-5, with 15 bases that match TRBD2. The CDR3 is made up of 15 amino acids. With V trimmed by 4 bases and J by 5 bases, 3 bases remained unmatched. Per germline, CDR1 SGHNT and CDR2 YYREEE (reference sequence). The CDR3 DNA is TGTGCCAGCAGCCGAGGGACTAGCGGGGGGGAGACCCAGTACTTC. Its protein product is CASSRGTSGGETQYF.

CDR3 sequence reads: CASTGRITDTQYF. CDR3 sequence (DNA): TGTGCCAGCACGGGCAGGATCACAGATACGCAGTATTTT. The chain employs TRBV2 and TRBJ2-3, with unresolved D. Deletions cut 7 bases from V and 2 bases from J, with 10 bases between. There are 13 residues in the CDR3. Looked up from germline, CDR1 is SNHLY and CDR2 is FYNNEI.

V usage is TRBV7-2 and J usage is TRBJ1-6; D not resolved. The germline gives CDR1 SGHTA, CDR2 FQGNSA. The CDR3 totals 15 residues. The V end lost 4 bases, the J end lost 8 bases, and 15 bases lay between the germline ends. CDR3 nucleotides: TGTGCCAGCAGCTCCGGGCCGGGCCTTGATTCACCCCTCCACTTT. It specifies CASSSGPGLDSPLHF.

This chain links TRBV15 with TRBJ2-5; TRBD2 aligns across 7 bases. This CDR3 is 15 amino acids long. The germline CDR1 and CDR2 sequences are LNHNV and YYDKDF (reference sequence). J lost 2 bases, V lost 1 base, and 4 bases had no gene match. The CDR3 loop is CATSRALADQETQYF. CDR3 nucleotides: TGTGCCACCAGCAGAGCTCTAGCGGATCAAGAGACCCAGTACTTC.

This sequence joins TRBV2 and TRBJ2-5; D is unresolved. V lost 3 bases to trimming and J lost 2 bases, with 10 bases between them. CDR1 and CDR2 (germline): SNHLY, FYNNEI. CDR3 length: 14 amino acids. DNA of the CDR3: TGTGCCAGCAGTGAGAATCTGTTTCAAGAGACCCAGTACTTC. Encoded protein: CASSENLFQETQYF.

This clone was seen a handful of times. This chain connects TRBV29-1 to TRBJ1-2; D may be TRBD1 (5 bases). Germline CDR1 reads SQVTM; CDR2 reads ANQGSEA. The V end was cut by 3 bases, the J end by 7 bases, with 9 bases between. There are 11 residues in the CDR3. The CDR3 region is CSVERDGGYTF. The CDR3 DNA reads TGCAGCGTTGAGAGGGACGGTGGCTACACCTTC.

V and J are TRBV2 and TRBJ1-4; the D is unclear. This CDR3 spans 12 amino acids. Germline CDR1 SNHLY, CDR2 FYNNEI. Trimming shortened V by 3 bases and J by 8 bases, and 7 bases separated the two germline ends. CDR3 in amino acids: CASSDRVEKLFF. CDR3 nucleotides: TGTGCCAGCAGTGATAGGGTCGAAAAACTGTTTTTT. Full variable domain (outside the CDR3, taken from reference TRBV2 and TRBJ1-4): EPEVTQTPSHQVTQMGQEVILRCVPISNHLYFYWYRQILGQKVEFLVSFYNNEISEKSEIFDDQFSVERPDGSNFTLKIRSTKLEDSAMYFCASSDRVEKLFFGSGTQLSVL.

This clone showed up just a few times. The CDR3 spells CACWDFTGELFF. The CDR3 DNA follows: TGTGCCTGCTGGGACTTCACCGGGGAGCTGTTTTTT. The chain carries TRBV30 and TRBJ2-2, with D tentatively TRBD2 (6 bases). V was clipped by 6 bases and J by 4 bases, with 9 bases between them. The CDR3 extends over 12 amino acids. From germline, CDR1 is GTSNPN and CDR2 SVGIG (reference sequence).

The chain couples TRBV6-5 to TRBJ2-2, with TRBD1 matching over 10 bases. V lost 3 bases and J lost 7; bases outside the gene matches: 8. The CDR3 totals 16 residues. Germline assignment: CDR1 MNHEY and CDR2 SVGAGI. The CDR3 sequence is CASSYVRDRGSGELFF. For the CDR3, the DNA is TGTGCCAGCAGTTATGTGCGGGACAGGGGTAGCGGGGAGCTGTTTTTT.

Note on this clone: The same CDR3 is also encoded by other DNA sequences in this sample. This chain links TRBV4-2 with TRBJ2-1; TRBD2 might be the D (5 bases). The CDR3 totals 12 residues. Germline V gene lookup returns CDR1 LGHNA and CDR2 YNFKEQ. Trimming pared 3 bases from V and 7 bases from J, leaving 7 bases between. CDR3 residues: CASSQGGNEQFF. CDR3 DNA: TGTGCCAGCAGCCAGGGCGGGAATGAGCAGTTCTTC.

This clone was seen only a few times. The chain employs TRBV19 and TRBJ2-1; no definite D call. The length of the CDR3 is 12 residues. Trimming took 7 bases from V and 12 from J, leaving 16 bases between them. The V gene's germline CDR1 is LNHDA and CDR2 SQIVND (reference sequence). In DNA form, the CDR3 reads TGTGCCAGTAACCCAGTGATTCAAGGGCAGTTCTTC. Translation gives CASNPVIQGQFF.

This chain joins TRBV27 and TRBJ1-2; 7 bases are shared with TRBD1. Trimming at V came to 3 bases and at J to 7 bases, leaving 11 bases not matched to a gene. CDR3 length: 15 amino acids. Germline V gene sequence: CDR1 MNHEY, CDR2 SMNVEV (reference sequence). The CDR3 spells CASSFSGTAVRGYTF. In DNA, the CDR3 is TGTGCCAGCAGTTTCTCCGGGACAGCGGTTCGTGGCTACACCTTC.

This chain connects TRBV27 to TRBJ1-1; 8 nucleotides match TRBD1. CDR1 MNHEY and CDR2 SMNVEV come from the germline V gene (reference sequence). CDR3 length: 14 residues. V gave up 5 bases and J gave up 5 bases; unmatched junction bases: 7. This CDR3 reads CASSPGTGGTEAFF. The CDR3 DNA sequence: TGTGCCAGCAGTCCCGGGACAGGCGGGACTGAAGCTTTCTTT.

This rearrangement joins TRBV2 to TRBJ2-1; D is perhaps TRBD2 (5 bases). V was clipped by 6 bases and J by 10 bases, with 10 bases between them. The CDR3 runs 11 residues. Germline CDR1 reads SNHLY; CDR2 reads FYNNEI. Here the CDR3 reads CASRAWEEQFF. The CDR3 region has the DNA TGTGCCAGCAGGGCGTGGGAGGAGCAGTTCTTC.

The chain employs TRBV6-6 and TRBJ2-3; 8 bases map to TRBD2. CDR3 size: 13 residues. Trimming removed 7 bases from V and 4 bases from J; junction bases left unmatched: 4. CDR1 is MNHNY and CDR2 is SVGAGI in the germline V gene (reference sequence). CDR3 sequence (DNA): TGTGCCAGCACCTCGGGGGGGTCAGATACGCAGTATTTT. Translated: CASTSGGSDTQYF.

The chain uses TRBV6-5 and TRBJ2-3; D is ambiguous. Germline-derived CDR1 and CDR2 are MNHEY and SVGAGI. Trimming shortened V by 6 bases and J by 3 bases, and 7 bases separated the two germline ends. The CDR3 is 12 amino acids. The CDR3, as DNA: TGTGCCAGCAGGCCGGTTACAGATACGCAGTATTTT. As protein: CASRPVTDTQYF.

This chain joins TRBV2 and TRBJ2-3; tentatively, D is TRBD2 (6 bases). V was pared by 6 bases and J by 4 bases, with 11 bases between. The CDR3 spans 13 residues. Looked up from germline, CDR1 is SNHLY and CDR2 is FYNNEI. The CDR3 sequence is CASRGGRADTQYF. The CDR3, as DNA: TGTGCCAGCAGGGGGGGTAGGGCAGATACGCAGTATTTT.